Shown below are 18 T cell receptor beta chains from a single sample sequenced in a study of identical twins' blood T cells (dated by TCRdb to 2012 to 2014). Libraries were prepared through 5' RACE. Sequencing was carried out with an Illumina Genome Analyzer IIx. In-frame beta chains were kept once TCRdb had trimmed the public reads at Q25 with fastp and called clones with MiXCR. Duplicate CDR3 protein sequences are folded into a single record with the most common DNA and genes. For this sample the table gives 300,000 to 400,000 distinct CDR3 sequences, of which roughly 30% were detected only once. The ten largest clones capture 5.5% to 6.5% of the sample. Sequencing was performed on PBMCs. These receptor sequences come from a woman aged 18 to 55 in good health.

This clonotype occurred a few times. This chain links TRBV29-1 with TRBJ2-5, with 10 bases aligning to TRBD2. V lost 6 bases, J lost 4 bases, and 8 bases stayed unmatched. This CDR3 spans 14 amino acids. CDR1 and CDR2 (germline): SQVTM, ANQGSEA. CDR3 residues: CSVPLSGRRETQYF. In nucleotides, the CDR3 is TGCAGCGTACCTCTTAGCGGGAGGCGAGAGACCCAGTACTTC.

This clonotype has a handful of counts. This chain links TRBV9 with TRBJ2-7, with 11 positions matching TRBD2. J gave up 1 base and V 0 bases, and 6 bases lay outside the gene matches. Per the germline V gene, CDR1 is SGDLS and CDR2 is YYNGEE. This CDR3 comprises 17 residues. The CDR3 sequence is CASSVDALAGVSYEQYF. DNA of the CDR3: TGTGCCAGCAGCGTAGACGCACTAGCGGGAGTTTCCTACGAGCAGTACTTC. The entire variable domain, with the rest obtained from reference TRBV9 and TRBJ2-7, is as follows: DSGVTQTPKHLITATGQRVTLRCSPRSGDLSVYWYQQSLDQGLQFLIQYYNGEERAKGNILERFSAQQFPDLHSELNLSSLELGDSALYFCASSVDALAGVSYEQYFGPGTRLTVT.

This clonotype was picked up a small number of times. CDR3 in DNA: TGCAGTGCTAGATCCCAGCGGGGGTACTACGAGCAGTACTTC. Its translation: CSARSQRGYYEQYF. The chain employs TRBV20-1 and TRBJ2-7, with 8 bases lining up with TRBD2. Losses at the gene ends were 2 bases for V and 3 bases for J; bases not matched to a gene: 6. There are 14 residues in the CDR3. Germline values: CDR1 DFQATT, CDR2 SNEGSKA (reference sequence).

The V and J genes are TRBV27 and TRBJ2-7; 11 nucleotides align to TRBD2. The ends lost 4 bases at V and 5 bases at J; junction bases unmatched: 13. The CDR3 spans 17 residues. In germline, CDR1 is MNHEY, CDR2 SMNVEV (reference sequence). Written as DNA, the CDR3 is TGTGCCAGCAGTTATAGCGGGAGGGCTCAGATACCCCACGAGCAGTACTTC. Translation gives CASSYSGRAQIPHEQYF.

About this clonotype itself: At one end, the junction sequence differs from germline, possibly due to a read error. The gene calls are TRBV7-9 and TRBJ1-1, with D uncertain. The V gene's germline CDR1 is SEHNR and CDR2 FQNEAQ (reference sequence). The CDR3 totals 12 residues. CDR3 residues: CASILEAGDAFF. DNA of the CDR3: TGTGCCAGCATCTTAGAGGCAGGAGACGCTTTCTTT.

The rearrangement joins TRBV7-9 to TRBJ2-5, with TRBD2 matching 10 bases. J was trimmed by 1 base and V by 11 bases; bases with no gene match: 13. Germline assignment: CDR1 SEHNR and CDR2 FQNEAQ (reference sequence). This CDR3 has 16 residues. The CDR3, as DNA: TGTGCCGTTTCCTCGGCCGGACTAGCGGTCCAAGAGACCCAGTACTTC. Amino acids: CAVSSAGLAVQETQYF.

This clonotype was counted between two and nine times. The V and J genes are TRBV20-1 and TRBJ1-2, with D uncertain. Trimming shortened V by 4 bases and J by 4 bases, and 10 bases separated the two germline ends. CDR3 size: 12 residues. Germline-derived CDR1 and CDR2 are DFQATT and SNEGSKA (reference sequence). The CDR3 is CSAKQQLYGYTF. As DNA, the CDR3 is TGCAGTGCTAAACAGCAGCTCTATGGCTACACCTTC.

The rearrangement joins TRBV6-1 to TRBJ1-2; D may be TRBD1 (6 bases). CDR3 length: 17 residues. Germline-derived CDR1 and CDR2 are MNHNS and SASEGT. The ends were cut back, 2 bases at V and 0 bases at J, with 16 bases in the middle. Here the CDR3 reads CASSESTGWTANYGYTF. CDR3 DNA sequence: TGTGCCAGCAGTGAATCCACCGGGTGGACAGCTAACTATGGCTACACCTTC.

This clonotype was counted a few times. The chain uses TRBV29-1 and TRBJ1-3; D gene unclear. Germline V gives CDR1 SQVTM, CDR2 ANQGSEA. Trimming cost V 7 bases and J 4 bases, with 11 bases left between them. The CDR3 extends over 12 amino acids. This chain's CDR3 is CSARFTGNTIYF. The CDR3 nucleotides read TGCAGCGCAAGGTTCACGGGAAACACCATATATTTT.

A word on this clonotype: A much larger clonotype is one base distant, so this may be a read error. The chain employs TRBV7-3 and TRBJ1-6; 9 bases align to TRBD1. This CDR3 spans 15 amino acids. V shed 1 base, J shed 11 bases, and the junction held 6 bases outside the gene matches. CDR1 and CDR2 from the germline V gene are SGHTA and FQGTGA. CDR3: CASSLKGQGYPPLHF. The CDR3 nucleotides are TGTGCCAGCAGCTTAAAAGGACAGGGGTATCCACCCCTCCACTTT.

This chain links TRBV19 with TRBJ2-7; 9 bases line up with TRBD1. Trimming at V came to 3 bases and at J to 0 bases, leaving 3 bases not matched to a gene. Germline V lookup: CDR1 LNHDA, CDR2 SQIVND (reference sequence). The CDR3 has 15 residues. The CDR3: CASSISTGGSYEQYF. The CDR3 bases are TGTGCCAGTAGTATTTCGACAGGGGGCTCCTACGAGCAGTACTTC.

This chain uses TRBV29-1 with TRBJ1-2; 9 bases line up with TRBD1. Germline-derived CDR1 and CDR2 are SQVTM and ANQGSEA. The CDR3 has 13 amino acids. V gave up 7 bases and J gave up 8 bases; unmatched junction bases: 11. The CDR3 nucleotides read TGCAGCGCCGGGACAGGGATTGTGGAAGGCTACACCTTC. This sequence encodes CSAGTGIVEGYTF.

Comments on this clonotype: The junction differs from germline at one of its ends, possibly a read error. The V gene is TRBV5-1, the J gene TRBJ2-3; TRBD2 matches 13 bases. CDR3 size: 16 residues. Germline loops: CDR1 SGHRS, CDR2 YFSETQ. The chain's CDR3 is CVSSYGTSGGTDTQYF. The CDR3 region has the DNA TGCGTCAGCAGCTATGGGACTAGCGGGGGCACAGATACGCAGTATTTT.

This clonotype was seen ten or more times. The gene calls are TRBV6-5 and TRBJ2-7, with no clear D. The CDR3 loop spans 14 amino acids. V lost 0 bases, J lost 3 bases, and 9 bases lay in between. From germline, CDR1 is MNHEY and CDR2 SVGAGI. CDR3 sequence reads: CASSYSYPIYEQYF. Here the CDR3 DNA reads TGTGCCAGCAGTTACTCCTACCCCATCTACGAGCAGTACTTC.

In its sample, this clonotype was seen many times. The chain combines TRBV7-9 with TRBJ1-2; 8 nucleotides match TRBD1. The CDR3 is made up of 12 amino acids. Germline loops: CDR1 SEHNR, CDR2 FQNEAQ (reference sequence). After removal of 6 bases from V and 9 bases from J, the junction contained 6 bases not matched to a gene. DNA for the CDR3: TGTGCCAGCAGTGAGGGACAGGATCGCTACACCTTC. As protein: CASSEGQDRYTF.

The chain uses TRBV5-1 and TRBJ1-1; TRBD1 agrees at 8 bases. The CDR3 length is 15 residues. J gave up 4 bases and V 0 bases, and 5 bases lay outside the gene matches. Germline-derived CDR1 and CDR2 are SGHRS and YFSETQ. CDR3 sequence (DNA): TGCGCCAGCAGCTTGGCTGGGACAGGACTCACTGAAGCTTTCTTT. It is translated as CASSLAGTGLTEAFF. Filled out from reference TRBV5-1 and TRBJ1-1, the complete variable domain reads KAGVTQTPRYLIKTRGQQVTLSCSPISGHRSVSWYQQTPGQGLQFLFEYFSETQRNKGNFPGRFSGRQFSNSRSEMNVSTLELGDSALYLCASSLAGTGLTEAFFGQGTRLTVV.

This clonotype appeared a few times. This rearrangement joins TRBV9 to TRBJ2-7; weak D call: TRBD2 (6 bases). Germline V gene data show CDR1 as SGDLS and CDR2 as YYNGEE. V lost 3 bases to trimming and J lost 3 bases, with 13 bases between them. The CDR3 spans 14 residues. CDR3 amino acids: CASSAGVLIYEQYF. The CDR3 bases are TGTGCCAGCAGCGCGGGGGTCCTTATCTACGAGCAGTACTTC.

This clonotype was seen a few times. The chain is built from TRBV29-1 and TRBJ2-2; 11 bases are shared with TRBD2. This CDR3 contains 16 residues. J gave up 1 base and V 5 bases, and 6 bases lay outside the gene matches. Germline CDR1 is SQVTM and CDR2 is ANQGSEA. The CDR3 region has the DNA TGCAGCGTTCAAACGACTAGCGGGATGAACACCGGGGAGCTGTTTTTT. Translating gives CSVQTTSGMNTGELFF.